This paragraph reports one T cell receptor beta chain. What it binds is unknown. The CDR3 totals 13 residues. Germline V gene lookup returns CDR1 SGHTA and CDR2 FQGTGA. V was cut by 0 bases and J by 9 bases, with 9 bases left in between. The PCR used 60 Vbeta and 13 Jbeta primers. The table came from immunoSEQ multiplex PCR; TCRdb's copy has only in-frame clones and leaves some out. This table holds some 170,000 clones, roughly two thirds found once. The data stem from a study of cytomegalovirus exposure and HLA in healthy donors. Study-wide points: Most CMV-associated TCR beta chains were later found to appear HLA-restricted. The study reported that TCR beta sequences accurately predicted HLA-A and HLA-B alleles in most subjects. TCR beta V- and J-gene trimming, according to a later analysis, was linked to a missense DCLRE1C variant.

The J gene is TRBJ2-1, the V gene TRBV7-3; no firm D call. This TCR was sampled from a woman aged 25 to 39 in good health and CMV-seronegative. Sequenced sample: PBMCs. The chain's CDR3 is CASSLTFPGEQFF. CDR3 sequence (DNA): TGTGCCAGCAGCTTAACTTTTCCGGGTGAGCAGTTCTTC.